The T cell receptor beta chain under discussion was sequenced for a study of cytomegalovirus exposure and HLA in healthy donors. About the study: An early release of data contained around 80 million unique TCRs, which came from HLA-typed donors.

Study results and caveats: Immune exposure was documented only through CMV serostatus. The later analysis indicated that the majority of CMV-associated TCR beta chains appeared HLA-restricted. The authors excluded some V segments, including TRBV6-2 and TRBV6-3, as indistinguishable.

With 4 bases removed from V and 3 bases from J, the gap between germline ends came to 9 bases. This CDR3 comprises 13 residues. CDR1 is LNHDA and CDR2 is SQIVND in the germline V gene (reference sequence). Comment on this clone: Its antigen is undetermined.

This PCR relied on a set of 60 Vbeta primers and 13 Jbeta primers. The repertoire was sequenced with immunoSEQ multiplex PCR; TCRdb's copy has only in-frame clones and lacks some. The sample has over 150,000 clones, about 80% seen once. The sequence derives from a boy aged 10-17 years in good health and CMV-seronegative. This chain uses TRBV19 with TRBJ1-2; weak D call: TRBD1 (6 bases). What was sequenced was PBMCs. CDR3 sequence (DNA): TGTGCCAGTAGTACAGGGGTGGACTATGGCTACACCTTC. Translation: CASSTGVDYGYTF.